The rows below give T cell receptor beta chains drawn from one sample of a study of OX40 agonist ivuxolimab in advanced cancers. Data came from immunoSEQ multiplex PCR; TCRdb stores just in-frame clones and leaves some out. The sample has around 35,000 clones, around 85% seen once; the top ten hold around 10%. Sequenced here: CD4+ or CD8+ T cells sorted from blood, sampled in a trial of the OX40 agonist ivuxolimab. Receptors were obtained from an adult with an advanced solid tumor such as melanoma, head and neck, liver or kidney cancer. Both conserved end residues are part of each CDR3. The D gene is left open where the match is weak. Clone size is stated in some rows and not others, as once, few, many or a class when expanded.

j_call clone_size d_call v_call cdr3_aa cdr3_nt
TRBJ1-6 - TRBD1 TRBV4-1 CASSERTGGKNSPLHF TGCGCCAGCAGCGAACGGACAGGGGGCAAGAATTCACCCCTCCACTTT
TRBJ1-1 - - TRBV18 CASSYPTEAFF TGTGCCAGCTCATACCCCACTGAAGCTTTCTTT
TRBJ1-1 - - TRBV6-6 CASSPTGLTEAFF TGTGCCAGCAGTCCTACAGGGTTGACTGAAGCTTTCTTT
TRBJ1-5 - - TRBV10-3 CASSAPRPGGGQPQHF TGTGCCAGCAGTGCTCCGAGGCCTGGGGGCGGTCAGCCCCAGCATTTT
TRBJ1-6 - - TRBV6-5 CASSYPSRAGDSPLHF TGTGCCAGCAGTTACCCGAGTAGGGCAGGGGATTCACCCCTCCACTTT
TRBJ1-1 - TRBD1 TRBV5-1 CASSFKPGQRMNTEAFF TGCGCCAGCAGCTTTAAACCGGGACAGCGGATGAACACTGAAGCTTTCTTT
TRBJ2-1 - TRBD1 TRBV11-3 CASSLTGLSYNEQFF TGTGCCAGCAGCTTGACAGGGCTCTCCTACAATGAGCAGTTCTTC
TRBJ1-2 - TRBD1 TRBV5-8 CASSSWYGTGQGANYGYTF TGTGCCAGCAGCTCCTGGTATGGGACCGGACAGGGGGCTAACTATGGCTACACCTTC
TRBJ2-5 few - TRBV27 CASGRTAEETQYF TGTGCCAGCGGACGGACGGCGGAAGAGACCCAGTACTTC
TRBJ1-1 - - TRBV9 CASSPRSGNTEAFF TGTGCCAGCAGCCCCAGGTCAGGGAACACTGAAGCTTTCTTT
TRBJ1-2 - TRBD1 TRBV10-3 CAISEGDRGGGYTF TGTGCCATCAGTGAGGGAGACAGGGGTGGTGGCTACACCTTC
TRBJ2-7 - - TRBV7-6 CASSSPGTYEQYF TGTGCCAGCAGTTCCCCGGGAACCTACGAGCAGTACTTC